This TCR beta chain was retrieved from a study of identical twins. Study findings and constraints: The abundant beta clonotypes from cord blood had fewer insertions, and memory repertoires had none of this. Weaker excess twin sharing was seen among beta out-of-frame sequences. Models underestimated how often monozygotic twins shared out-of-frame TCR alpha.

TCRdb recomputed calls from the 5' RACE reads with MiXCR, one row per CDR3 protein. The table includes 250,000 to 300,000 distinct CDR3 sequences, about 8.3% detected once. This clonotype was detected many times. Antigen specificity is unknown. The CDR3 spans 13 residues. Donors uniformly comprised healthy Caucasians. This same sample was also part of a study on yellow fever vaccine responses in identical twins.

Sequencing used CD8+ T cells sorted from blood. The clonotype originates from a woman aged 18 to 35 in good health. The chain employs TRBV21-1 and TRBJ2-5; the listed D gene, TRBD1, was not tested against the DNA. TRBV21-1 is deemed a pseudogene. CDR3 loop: CASGGGVQETQYF. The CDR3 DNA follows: TGTGCCAGCGGTGGGGGTGTACAAGAGACCCAGTACTTC.